This TCR beta chain was documented in a study of blood T cell repertoires in COVID-19. Turning to the study itself: Specimens from acute and convalescent COVID-19 originated in the United States, Italy and Spain. PBMCs, B-cell-depleted T cells, or T cells provided the cDNA or gDNA that made up the material.

Original data processing: Amplification of reference gene primers provided the estimated nucleated cell counts. Assay used: immunoSEQ multiplex PCR; TCRdb lists only in-frame clones, some missing. That table gives V, J and clone size, and the DNA gave D and trimming. The profile shows around 40,000 clones, about 88% of them singletons. V lost 11 bases and J lost 8, with 19 bases in between. CDR1 WSHSY and CDR2 SAAADI come from the germline V gene. This CDR3 has 13 residues. The sequence derives from a human donor in a cohort sampled during active COVID-19. The chain combines TRBV10-2 with TRBJ2-1; D might be TRBD2 (6 bases). The sequencing sample was made of peripheral blood. The CDR3 DNA sequence: TGCGCCGGAGGGGCGAACGGCGACGATGAGCAGTTCTTC. Translation: CAGGANGDDEQFF.